What follows are 24 T cell receptor beta chains derived from one specimen sequenced in a study of post-analysis software for immune sequencing data. Study conclusions and caveats: A handful of TRBV segments were significantly more frequent in patients than in controls. TRBV5-6, TRBV5-1 and TRBV20-1 were among these segments.

Unique molecular identifiers were carried by the TCR beta cDNA libraries. One entry per CDR3 protein, called by TCRdb with MiXCR from the PCR reads. This sample carries roughly 870,000 distinct CDR3 sequences, roughly 58% of them seen once, and the ten largest clones take over 4%. The antigens of these receptors remain unknown. Sequenced material: blood. These receptors originate from a girl between 5 and 17 years old with multiple sclerosis.

This sequence joins TRBV9 and TRBJ2-1; D might be TRBD1 (7 bases). V lost 4 bases to trimming and J lost 4 bases, with 15 bases between them. The V gene's germline CDR1 is SGDLS and CDR2 YYNGEE. There are 15 residues in the CDR3. CDR3 DNA: TGTGCCAGCAGCCCGGCGGGACAGTCTTACAATGAGCAGTTCTTC. Amino acids: CASSPAGQSYNEQFF.

V gene TRBV7-2 combines with J gene TRBJ2-7; 8 nucleotides agree with TRBD2. Trimming at V came to 5 bases and at J to 2 bases, leaving 8 bases not matched to a gene. Germline V gives CDR1 SGHTA, CDR2 FQGNSA. The CDR3 has 15 residues. The CDR3 sequence: CASSPGGDRTYEQYF. CDR3 coding DNA: TGTGCCAGCAGCCCGGGGGGGGACCGAACCTACGAGCAGTACTTC.

This clonotype has a handful of counts. The chain links TRBV14 to TRBJ2-3, with 8 nucleotides matching TRBD1. The CDR3 extends over 16 amino acids. Unmatched junction bases numbered 4, after V lost 0 bases and J lost 2 bases. Germline values: CDR1 SGHDN, CDR2 FVKESK. The CDR3 region is CASSQDRQGYTDTQYF. The CDR3, as DNA: TGTGCCAGCAGCCAAGACCGACAGGGGTACACAGATACGCAGTATTTT.

The V and J genes are TRBV5-1 and TRBJ1-1; D is uncertain. The V end was cut by 4 bases, the J end by 0 bases, with 13 bases between. This CDR3 has 15 amino acids. The germline V gene encodes CDR1 SGHRS and CDR2 YFSETQ. The CDR3: CASSPDGTLNTEAFF. CDR3 nucleotides: TGCGCCAGCAGCCCCGACGGAACACTGAACACTGAAGCTTTCTTT.

In this sample, this clonotype turned up a few times. The chain combines TRBV6-6 with TRBJ2-5; 13 nucleotides match TRBD2. This CDR3 region has 17 residues. V dropped 4 bases and J dropped 1; count of bases not matched to a gene: 6. Germline values: CDR1 MNHNY, CDR2 SVGAGI (reference sequence). The CDR3 spells CASSSSRLAGGQETQYF. DNA of the CDR3: TGTGCCAGCAGTTCCTCCCGACTAGCGGGGGGCCAAGAGACCCAGTACTTC.

The rearrangement links TRBV5-1 to TRBJ2-7, with 11 nucleotides matching TRBD2. Germline V gene lookup returns CDR1 SGHRS and CDR2 YFSETQ. The CDR3 covers 15 residues. V dropped 4 bases and J dropped 7; count of bases not matched to a gene: 10. CDR3 loop: CASSINSGGGNEQYF. The CDR3 DNA sequence: TGCGCCAGCAGCATAAATAGCGGGGGGGGGAATGAGCAGTACTTC.

The chain uses TRBV7-2 and TRBJ1-5, with D possibly TRBD1 on 6 matching bases. Germline V gives CDR1 SGHTA, CDR2 FQGNSA. The CDR3 runs to 14 residues. Trimming took 5 bases from V and 7 from J, leaving 15 bases between them. The CDR3 coding sequence is TGTGCCAGCAGCCTAGGGGGGTCCAGGCAGCCCCAGCATTTT. Translating gives CASSLGGSRQPQHF.

This chain joins TRBV14 and TRBJ2-5, with 14 bases matching TRBD2. Germline CDR1 reads SGHDN; CDR2 reads FVKESK. The CDR3 consists of 15 residues. Trimming took 5 bases from V and 11 from J; bases not matched to a gene: 10. The DNA for the CDR3 is TGTGCCAGCAGCGCAACCGGGACTAGCGGGAGACGGCAGTACTTC. Translation: CASSATGTSGRRQYF.

V gene TRBV12-3 or TRBV12-4 combines with J gene TRBJ2-7; D possibly corresponds to TRBD2 (6 bases). V lost 6 bases, J lost 0 bases, and 12 bases lay in between. The CDR3 loop spans 14 amino acids. The DNA of the CDR3 is TGTGCCAGCAGGTCCCGGGACTTCTCCTACGAGCAGTACTTC. It encodes CASRSRDFSYEQYF.

The chain uses TRBV5-1 and TRBJ1-1; D ambiguous. Germline CDR1 SGHRS, CDR2 YFSETQ. V was trimmed by 0 bases and J by 4 bases, leaving 13 bases between them. The CDR3 is 15 residues long. The CDR3 DNA follows: TGCGCCAGCAGCTTGGGGGCAGGTTTCGGCACTGAAGCTTTCTTT. Translated: CASSLGAGFGTEAFF.

The V and J genes are TRBV5-1 and TRBJ2-1; TRBD2 is a possible D gene (6 bases). Germline CDR1 SGHRS, CDR2 YFSETQ. The CDR3 has 14 residues. V lost 7 bases and J 0 bases, leaving 11 bases between the germline ends. The CDR3 loop is CASQPGDSYNEQFF. CDR3 nucleotides: TGCGCCAGCCAACCGGGAGACTCCTACAATGAGCAGTTCTTC.

This clonotype showed up many times. The rearrangement links TRBV20-1 to TRBJ2-7, with 7 bases aligning to TRBD2. Trimming cost V 0 bases and J 3 bases; bases outside gene matches: 8. CDR1 and CDR2 from the germline V gene are DFQATT and SNEGSKA (reference sequence). This CDR3 has 15 amino acids. This CDR3 reads CSARDLGAGNYEQYF. Here the CDR3 DNA reads TGCAGTGCTAGAGATCTCGGAGCGGGGAACTACGAGCAGTACTTC.

V is TRBV5-4 and J is TRBJ2-6; D ambiguous. Germline CDR1 is SGHNT and CDR2 is YYREEE (reference sequence). The V and J ends lost 0 bases and 4 bases respectively, with 11 bases between them. The CDR3 length is 16 residues. CDR3 loop: CASSLAVLRGANVLTF. CDR3 sequence (DNA): TGTGCCAGCAGCTTGGCCGTATTGCGAGGGGCCAACGTCCTGACTTTC.

The chain employs TRBV7-2 and TRBJ2-4; either TRBD1 or TRBD2 may supply D (5 bases each). V lost 2 bases and J lost 0, with 14 bases in between. The germline gives CDR1 SGHTA, CDR2 FQGNSA. The CDR3 spans 17 residues. CDR3 in DNA: TGTGCCAGCAGCTTATACGGAGTTGGGGGAGCCAAAAACATTCAGTACTTC. It is translated as CASSLYGVGGAKNIQYF.

This chain joins TRBV6-6 and TRBJ2-7; 7 nucleotides line up with TRBD2. CDR3 length: 15 residues. Germline V gene lookup returns CDR1 MNHNY and CDR2 SVGAGI (reference sequence). V was clipped by 6 bases and J by 2 bases; unmatched bases: 10. CDR3 in DNA: TGTGCCAGCAGAACTCGGGGGGAGGGGACCTACGAGCAGTACTTC. It encodes CASRTRGEGTYEQYF.

The genes are TRBV3-1 and TRBJ1-2, with 7 nucleotides matching TRBD1. Germline V gene lookup returns CDR1 LGHDT and CDR2 YNNKEL (reference sequence). CDR3 length equals 14 residues. V trimming: 1 base; J trimming: 6 bases; junction bases outside the gene matches: 5. CDR3 region: CASSQVRGGNGYTF. CDR3 nucleotide sequence: TGTGCCAGCAGCCAAGTGAGAGGGGGCAATGGCTACACCTTC. The full variable domain, in which reference TRBV3-1 and TRBJ1-2 provide the parts outside the CDR3, is DTAVSQTPKYLVTQMGNDKSIKCEQNLGHDTMYWYKQDSKKFLKIMFSYNNKELIINETVPNRFSPKSPDKAHLNLHINSLELGDSAVYFCASSQVRGGNGYTFGSGTRLTVV.

V is TRBV4-1 and J is TRBJ1-1; 9 bases match TRBD1. The germline V gene encodes CDR1 MGHRA and CDR2 YSYEKL. The junction had 7 bases not matched to a gene; V was cut back by 0 bases and J by 5 bases. The CDR3 loop spans 16 amino acids. CDR3 nucleotide sequence: TGCGCCAGCAGCCAAGATCCGGGGACAGGGAAGACTGAAGCTTTCTTT. It yields the protein CASSQDPGTGKTEAFF.

The V call is TRBV29-1, the J call TRBJ1-1; D perhaps matches TRBD1 (5 bases). The V end was cut by 6 bases, the J end by 3 bases, with 17 bases between. The CDR3 spans 14 residues. Germline V CDR1 and CDR2: SQVTM, ANQGSEA. CDR3 protein: CSVRVPGRDTEAFF. DNA for the CDR3: TGCAGCGTCCGTGTTCCAGGGAGGGACACTGAAGCTTTCTTT.

This clonotype was observed a handful of times. The V call is TRBV3-1, the J call TRBJ1-2; possible D gene TRBD1, 5 bases. The CDR3 sequence is 18 residues long. The V and J ends lost 0 bases and 2 bases respectively, with 19 bases between them. The germline CDR1 and CDR2 sequences are LGHDT and YNNKEL (reference sequence). The CDR3 is CASSQDREGALRNYGYTF. The CDR3 DNA is TGTGCCAGCAGCCAAGATCGAGAAGGGGCCCTCCGCAACTATGGCTACACCTTC.

The chain's CDR3 is CSARDIGGPTYEQYF. In DNA, the CDR3 is TGCAGTGCTAGAGATATCGGGGGGCCGACATACGAGCAGTACTTC. The chain combines TRBV20-1 with TRBJ2-4; D might be TRBD2 (7 bases). The J call may be incorrect, as the DNA end agrees better with TRBJ2-7. Germline V gives CDR1 DFQATT, CDR2 SNEGSKA (reference sequence). The CDR3 totals 15 residues.

The chain joins TRBV28 to TRBJ1-5, with a tentative D call TRBD1 (6 bases). Trimming left V 5 bases short and J 2 bases short, with 13 bases between. The CDR3 runs 15 residues. Germline V gives CDR1 MDHEN, CDR2 SYDVKM. The CDR3 coding sequence is TGTGCCAGCAGTCCGCCGACAGGACGCAATCAGCCCCAGCATTTT. Translated: CASSPPTGRNQPQHF.

The V gene is TRBV9, the J gene TRBJ2-1; no reliable D call. The germline V gene has CDR1 SGDLS and CDR2 YYNGEE. The CDR3 is made up of 16 amino acids. V lost 0 bases and J 3 bases, leaving 13 bases between the germline ends. The DNA for the CDR3 is TGTGCCAGCAGCGTAGCCACTACCAGACACTACAATGAGCAGTTCTTC. It encodes CASSVATTRHYNEQFF. Full variable domain (remainder filled in from reference TRBV9 and TRBJ2-1): DSGVTQTPKHLITATGQRVTLRCSPRSGDLSVYWYQQSLDQGLQFLIQYYNGEERAKGNILERFSAQQFPDLHSELNLSSLELGDSALYFCASSVATTRHYNEQFFGPGTRLTVL.

In this sample, this clonotype turned up a few times. The chain employs TRBV29-1 and TRBJ1-2, with D unresolved. The CDR3 covers 13 residues. V lost 8 bases, J lost 5 bases, and 18 bases lay in between. Looked up from germline, CDR1 is SQVTM and CDR2 is ANQGSEA. Here the CDR3 reads CSFLSGAPYGYTF. The CDR3 bases are TGCAGCTTCCTTTCGGGAGCCCCGTATGGCTACACCTTC.

The gene calls are TRBV10-3 and TRBJ2-1; the match to TRBD2 covers 12 bases. The CDR3 runs to 16 residues. V was pared by 6 bases and J by 2 bases, with 5 bases of the junction left unmatched. The germline CDR1 and CDR2 sequences are ENHRY and SYGVKD. CDR3 in amino acids: CAISNPSGGAYNEQFF. In nucleotides, the CDR3 is TGTGCCATCAGCAATCCTAGCGGGGGGGCCTACAATGAGCAGTTCTTC.